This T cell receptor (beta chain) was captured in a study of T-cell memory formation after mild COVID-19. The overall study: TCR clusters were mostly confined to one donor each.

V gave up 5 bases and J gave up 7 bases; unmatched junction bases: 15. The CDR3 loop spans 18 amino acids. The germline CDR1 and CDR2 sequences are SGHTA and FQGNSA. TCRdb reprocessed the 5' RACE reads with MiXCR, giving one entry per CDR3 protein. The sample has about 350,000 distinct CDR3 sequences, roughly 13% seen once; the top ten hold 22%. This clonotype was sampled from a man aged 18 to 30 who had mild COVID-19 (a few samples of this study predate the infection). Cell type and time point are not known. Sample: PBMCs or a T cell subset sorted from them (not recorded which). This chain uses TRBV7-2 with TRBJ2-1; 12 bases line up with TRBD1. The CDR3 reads CASSLRSRGQGARNEQFF. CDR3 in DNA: TGTGCCAGCAGCCTAAGGTCGCGGGGACAGGGGGCGCGGAATGAGCAGTTCTTC.